What follows are 32 T cell receptor beta chains derived from one specimen sequenced in a study of blood T cell repertoires in COVID-19. Clones were read by immunoSEQ multiplex PCR, and TCRdb kept only the in-frame ones, dropping some. This table has tens of thousands of clones, 80% to 90% appearing once. The source material was peripheral blood. These receptors were taken from a man at least 80 years old with acute or convalescent COVID-19.

The chain employs TRBV6-5 and TRBJ2-1; TRBD2 is a possible D gene (6 bases). The V gene lost 6 bases and the J gene lost 12 bases, with 15 bases spanning the gap. The CDR3 loop spans 12 amino acids. Germline CDR1 is MNHEY and CDR2 is SVGAGI. In nucleotides, the CDR3 is TGTGCCAGCAGATATTCCGGGGGAGCGCAGTTCTTC. Amino acids: CASRYSGGAQFF.

This chain uses TRBV5-8 with TRBJ2-2; the D gene is possibly TRBD1 (5 bases). The length of the CDR3 is 15 residues. V lost 4 bases, J lost 2 bases, and 12 bases lay in between. Per germline, CDR1 SGHTS and CDR2 YDEGEE. Here the CDR3 reads CASSRTQRNTGELFF. The CDR3 DNA sequence: TGTGCCAGCAGCAGGACACAGAGAAACACCGGGGAGCTGTTTTTT.

The chain combines TRBV6-2 or TRBV6-3 with TRBJ2-7, with a tentative D call TRBD2 (5 bases). Germline V lookup: CDR1 MNHEY, CDR2 SVGEGT. The CDR3 totals 15 residues. V lost 4 bases and J lost 3, with 16 bases in between. The CDR3 loop is CASSWIDGDGYEQYF. The CDR3, as DNA: TGTGCCAGCAGTTGGATTGACGGGGATGGCTACGAGCAGTACTTC.

The chain joins TRBV7-3 to TRBJ2-1, with a possible D match to TRBD2 (5 bases). Germline V gives CDR1 SGHTA, CDR2 FQGTGA. V was cut by 5 bases and J by 0 bases, with 14 bases left in between. This CDR3 is 16 amino acids long. Written as DNA, the CDR3 is TGTGCCAGCAGCGACCGGGAAACGAGCTCCTACAATGAGCAGTTCTTC. Translating gives CASSDRETSSYNEQFF. Full variable domain (missing parts from reference TRBV7-3 and TRBJ2-1): GAGVSQTPSNKVTEKGKYVELRCDPISGHTALYWYRQSLGQGPEFLIYFQGTGAADDSGLPNDRFFAVRPEGSVSTLKIQRTERGDSAVYLCASSDRETSSYNEQFFGPGTRLTVL.

The chain links TRBV7-8 to TRBJ1-2, with 8 positions matching TRBD1. This CDR3 contains 13 residues. V was clipped by 5 bases and J by 8 bases; unmatched bases: 7. CDR1 is SGHVS, CDR2 FQNEAQ, per germline. The CDR3 sequence is CASSQRQGQGYTF. CDR3 nucleotides: TGTGCCAGCAGCCAGAGACAGGGGCAGGGCTACACCTTC.

The chain employs TRBV5-6 and TRBJ1-2, with D perhaps matching TRBD1 (6 bases). The V gene's germline CDR1 is SGHDT and CDR2 YYEEEE. This CDR3 comprises 15 residues. The V gene lost 4 bases and the J gene lost 1 base, with 14 bases spanning the gap. The CDR3 coding sequence is TGTGCCAGCAGCACGGTGACAGGTATTAACTATGGCTACACCTTC. Amino acids: CASSTVTGINYGYTF.

This clone showed up just a few times. The V call is TRBV7-2, the J call TRBJ1-6; a possible D gene is TRBD1 (6 bases). Germline V gene data show CDR1 as SGHTA and CDR2 as FQGNSA. Trimming took off 2 bases at V and 6 bases at J, with 14 bases between the two ends. This CDR3 has 16 amino acids. The CDR3 sequence is CASSLTRQGSNSPLHF. The CDR3 DNA sequence: TGTGCCAGCAGCTTAACGCGTCAGGGGAGTAATTCACCCCTCCACTTT.

The chain uses TRBV20-1 and TRBJ2-1, with 8 bases matching TRBD2. CDR1 and CDR2 from the germline V gene are DFQATT and SNEGSKA (reference sequence). The CDR3 covers 16 residues. Trimming at V came to 3 bases and at J to 5 bases, leaving 12 bases not matched to a gene. The CDR3 sequence: CSASSPGTSFDNEQFF. As DNA, the CDR3 is TGCAGTGCTAGTTCGCCCGGGACTAGTTTCGACAATGAGCAGTTCTTC.

V and J are TRBV10-3 and TRBJ1-3, with D tentatively TRBD1 (6 bases). Trimming took 8 bases from V and 0 from J, leaving 14 bases between them. The CDR3 runs to 15 residues. Germline V gives CDR1 ENHRY, CDR2 SYGVKD. As DNA, the CDR3 is TGTGCCATCTTCGGGGGGGCCTTCTCTGGAAACACCATATATTTT. This translates into CAIFGGAFSGNTIYF.

The chain recombines TRBV6-6 with TRBJ1-5; TRBD1 aligns across 8 bases. CDR3 size: 15 residues. Per the germline V gene, CDR1 is MNHNY and CDR2 is SVGAGI (reference sequence). The ends lost 0 bases at V and 5 bases at J; junction bases unmatched: 3. The CDR3: CASSYSQGAHQPQHF. The CDR3 coding sequence is TGTGCCAGCAGTTACTCGCAGGGGGCCCATCAGCCCCAGCATTTT.

This clone was seen more than once but under ten times. The rearrangement links TRBV5-1 to TRBJ2-1, with a weak D call TRBD1 (5 bases). CDR3 size: 14 residues. Per the germline V gene, CDR1 is SGHRS and CDR2 is YFSETQ. The V end was cut by 1 base, the J end by 4 bases, with 9 bases between. The CDR3 loop is CASSLPPGYNEQFF. The CDR3 nucleotides are TGCGCCAGCAGCTTGCCCCCAGGGTACAATGAGCAGTTCTTC.

The J gene is TRBJ1-2, the V gene TRBV19, with D maybe TRBD1 (6 bases). With 7 bases removed from V and 1 base from J, the gap between germline ends came to 16 bases. Germline assignment: CDR1 LNHDA and CDR2 SQIVND (reference sequence). The CDR3 spans 15 residues. The CDR3 here is CASTGGLNLNYGYTF. CDR3 bases: TGTGCCAGTACGGGGGGCCTCAACCTTAACTATGGCTACACCTTC.

The CDR3 sequence is CATDSPGLSEQFF. As DNA, the CDR3 is TGTGCCACCGATTCGCCAGGTCTGAGTGAGCAGTTCTTC. The chain is built from TRBV2 and TRBJ2-1, with D unresolved. Germline-derived CDR1 and CDR2 are SNHLY and FYNNEI. Trimming pared 10 bases from V and 9 bases from J, leaving 19 bases between. CDR3 size: 13 residues.

CDR3 nucleotides: TGTGCCAGCTACCCGGGAGGCACCTACAATGAGCAGTTCTTC. Residues: CASYPGGTYNEQFF. The chain couples TRBV7-2 to TRBJ2-1, with TRBD2 matching over 7 bases. The CDR3 consists of 14 residues. Germline CDR1 is SGHTA and CDR2 is FQGNSA. J was trimmed by 2 bases and V by 8 bases; bases with no gene match: 6.

The J gene is TRBJ2-7, the V gene TRBV27, with TRBD1 identical over 8 bases. With 5 bases clipped from V and 3 bases from J, the junction kept 3 bases outside the gene matches. This CDR3 has 13 residues. CDR1 is MNHEY and CDR2 is SMNVEV in the germline V gene (reference sequence). This chain's CDR3 is CASSPDRDYEQYF. In DNA form, the CDR3 reads TGTGCCAGCAGTCCGGACAGGGACTACGAGCAGTACTTC.

The count of this clone is one. The rearrangement uses TRBV15 and TRBJ1-3, with D unclear. Germline V gives CDR1 LNHNV, CDR2 YYDKDF (reference sequence). V was cut by 0 bases and J by 2 bases, with 8 bases left in between. CDR3 size: 15 residues. DNA for the CDR3: TGTGCCACCAGCAGAGATCTAATCCCTGGAAACACCATATATTTT. Translation: CATSRDLIPGNTIYF.

The chain employs TRBV7-8 and TRBJ1-1; TRBD1 aligns across 8 bases. The CDR3 is made up of 15 amino acids. V shed 1 base, J shed 4 bases, and the junction held 5 bases outside the gene matches. Germline V lookup: CDR1 SGHVS, CDR2 FQNEAQ. As DNA, the CDR3 is TGTGCCAGCAGCTTAGGCAGGGGGCTGGGCACTGAAGCTTTCTTT. Translating it yields CASSLGRGLGTEAFF.

The CDR3 loop is CASSRGNSGSADTQYF. CDR3 in DNA: TGTGCCAGCAGCCGGGGGAATAGCGGGAGTGCAGATACGCAGTATTTT. The J gene is TRBJ2-3, the V gene TRBV7-2; 9 bases are shared with TRBD2. From germline, CDR1 is SGHTA and CDR2 FQGNSA. This CDR3 has 16 amino acids. Trimming took 5 bases from V and 4 from J; bases not matched to a gene: 10.

The V gene is TRBV5-4, the J gene TRBJ2-5; D possibly corresponds to TRBD2 (6 bases). The CDR3 sequence is 15 residues long. Germline-derived CDR1 and CDR2 are SGHNT and YYREEE (reference sequence). Trimming shortened V by 1 base and J by 1 base, and 11 bases separated the two germline ends. The CDR3 DNA sequence: TGTGCCAGCAGCTTGCGCGGAGGGGTCCAAGAGACCCAGTACTTC. This encodes CASSLRGGVQETQYF. Filled out from reference TRBV5-4 and TRBJ2-5, the complete variable domain reads ETGVTQSPTHLIKTRGQQVTLRCSSQSGHNTVSWYQQALGQGPQFIFQYYREEENGRGNFPPRFSGLQFPNYSSELNVNALELDDSALYLCASSLRGGVQETQYFGPGTRLLVL.

This sequence joins TRBV6-1 and TRBJ1-4; D unresolved. The CDR3 has 15 amino acids. Looked up from germline, CDR1 is MNHNS and CDR2 is SASEGT. The V end was cut by 0 bases, the J end by 6 bases, with 11 bases between. CDR3 nucleotide sequence: TGTGCCAGCAGTGAAGCTGGGGTCGGGGATGAAAAACTGTTTTTT. As protein: CASSEAGVGDEKLFF.

The sample holds a few counts of this clone. The chain carries TRBV3-1 (or the pseudogene TRBV3-2) and TRBJ1-5; 10 bases fit TRBD1. The germline V gene encodes CDR1 LGHDT and CDR2 YNNKEL (reference sequence). V was pared by 1 base and J by 1 base, with 7 bases of the junction left unmatched. The CDR3 has 18 residues. CDR3 sequence reads: CASSQVRTGGRSNQPQHF. The CDR3 bases are TGTGCCAGCAGCCAAGTTCGGACAGGGGGTCGCAGCAATCAGCCCCAGCATTTT.

This chain links TRBV13 with TRBJ2-2; TRBD2 matches at 7 bases. CDR3 length: 17 residues. Trimming removed 5 bases from V and 0 bases from J; junction bases left unmatched: 9. Germline V gene data show CDR1 as PRHDT and CDR2 as FYEKMQ (reference sequence). CDR3 region: CASSQRRDYSNTGELFF. CDR3 nucleotides: TGTGCCAGCAGCCAGCGCCGGGACTACTCGAACACCGGGGAGCTGTTTTTT.

The chain is built from TRBV18 and TRBJ1-3; no definite D call. V was cut by 3 bases and J by 4 bases, with 16 bases left in between. Germline V gene data show CDR1 as KGHSH and CDR2 as LQKENI. This CDR3 spans 16 amino acids. The CDR3 DNA is TGTGCCAGCTCACCGGGAGGGCCAGGTTCGGGAAACACCATATATTTT. Its protein is CASSPGGPGSGNTIYF.

The CDR3 sequence is CASSPAGAGDQETQYF. The CDR3 nucleotides read TGCGCCAGCAGCCCCGCGGGAGCTGGGGACCAAGAGACCCAGTACTTC. The chain couples TRBV4-3 to TRBJ2-5; 7 bases are a match to TRBD2. V shed 4 bases and J 0 bases; nucleotides not matched to a gene: 8. Germline V CDR1 and CDR2: LGHNA, YSLEER. This CDR3 is 16 amino acids long.

This chain joins TRBV5-1 and TRBJ2-2; D possibly corresponds to TRBD2 (5 bases). With 4 bases removed from V and 6 bases from J, the gap between germline ends came to 13 bases. This CDR3 contains 14 residues. Germline V lookup: CDR1 SGHRS, CDR2 YFSETQ. CDR3 sequence reads: CASSPTTGPGELFF. DNA for the CDR3: TGCGCCAGCAGCCCGACTACCGGGCCCGGGGAGCTGTTTTTT. The complete variable domain, with remaining parts taken from reference TRBV5-1 and TRBJ2-2, reads KAGVTQTPRYLIKTRGQQVTLSCSPISGHRSVSWYQQTPGQGLQFLFEYFSETQRNKGNFPGRFSGRQFSNSRSEMNVSTLELGDSALYLCASSPTTGPGELFFGEGSRLTVL.

This clone was counted once. This chain links TRBV10-3 with TRBJ2-2; possibly TRBD2 for D (7 bases). CDR3 length: 14 amino acids. Trimming took 11 bases from V and 5 from J, leaving 18 bases between them. From germline, CDR1 is ENHRY and CDR2 SYGVKD. The CDR3 loop reads CASRGGGDTGELFF. DNA for the CDR3: TGTGCCTCCAGGGGCGGGGGTGATACCGGGGAGCTGTTTTTT.

The chain joins TRBV6-5 to TRBJ1-3; weak D call: TRBD1 (6 bases). The germline V gene has CDR1 MNHEY and CDR2 SVGAGI. This CDR3 comprises 15 residues. V dropped 5 bases and J dropped 0 bases, with 11 bases sitting between them. The CDR3 sequence: CASSPQGSSGNTIYF. The CDR3, as DNA: TGTGCCAGCAGTCCACAGGGTAGCTCTGGAAACACCATATATTTT.

The chain is built from TRBV30 and TRBJ1-5, with TRBD1 matching 8 bases. Per the germline V gene, CDR1 is GTSNPN and CDR2 is SVGIG (reference sequence). The length of the CDR3 is 15 residues. After removal of 3 bases from V and 3 bases from J, the junction contained 7 bases not matched to a gene. The CDR3 region is CAWRPDREFNQPQHF. The CDR3 coding sequence is TGTGCCTGGAGACCGGACAGGGAGTTCAATCAGCCCCAGCATTTT.

This chain joins TRBV9 and TRBJ1-2; no reliable D call. The germline CDR1 and CDR2 sequences are SGDLS and YYNGEE. V gave up 7 bases and J gave up 0 bases, with 16 bases separating them. The length of the CDR3 is 15 residues. The CDR3 reads CASATNGVANYGYTF. The CDR3 DNA follows: TGTGCCAGCGCCACGAACGGGGTAGCTAACTATGGCTACACCTTC. Filled out from reference TRBV9 and TRBJ1-2, the complete variable domain reads DSGVTQTPKHLITATGQRVTLRCSPRSGDLSVYWYQQSLDQGLQFLIQYYNGEERAKGNILERFSAQQFPDLHSELNLSSLELGDSALYFCASATNGVANYGYTFGSGTRLTVV.

The CDR3 sequence is CASSYSAARTSGGYTF. CDR3 sequence (DNA): TGTGCCAGCAGTTACTCGGCAGCCCGGACGAGCGGGGGCTACACCTTC. The V gene is TRBV6-2 or TRBV6-3, the J gene TRBJ1-2; D call uncertain. Trimming removed 0 bases at V and 8 bases at J, with 19 bases between. This CDR3 is built from 16 residues. CDR1 and CDR2 from the germline V gene are MNHEY and SVGEGT.

The gene calls are TRBV11-2 and TRBJ2-7; D is possibly TRBD2 (6 bases). The V end lost 0 bases, the J end lost 6 bases, and 18 bases lay between the germline ends. CDR1 and CDR2 (germline): SGHAT, FQNNGV. This CDR3 is 16 amino acids long. As DNA, the CDR3 is TGTGCCAGCAGCTTAGATCGGGGGATGCGGTCCGGCGAGCAGTACTTC. This translates into CASSLDRGMRSGEQYF.

The chain couples TRBV28 to TRBJ1-2; D uncertain. The CDR3 is 14 amino acids. V was clipped by 9 bases and J by 2 bases, with 16 bases between them. The germline V gene has CDR1 MDHEN and CDR2 SYDVKM. CDR3 bases: TGTGCCAGTTCGAGGCAGTCCATCAACTATGGCTACACCTTC. Its protein product is CASSRQSINYGYTF.